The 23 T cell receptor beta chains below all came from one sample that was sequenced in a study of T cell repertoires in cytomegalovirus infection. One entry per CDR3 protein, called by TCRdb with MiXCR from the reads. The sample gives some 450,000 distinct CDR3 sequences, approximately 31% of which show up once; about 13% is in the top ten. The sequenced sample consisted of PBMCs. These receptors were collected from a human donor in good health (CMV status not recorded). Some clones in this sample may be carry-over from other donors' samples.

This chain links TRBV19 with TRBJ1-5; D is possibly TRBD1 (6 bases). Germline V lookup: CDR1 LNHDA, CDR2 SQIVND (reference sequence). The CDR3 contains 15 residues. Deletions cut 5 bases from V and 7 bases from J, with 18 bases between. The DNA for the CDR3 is TGTGCCAGTAGTTTTAGCGGCCGGGGGCTGCAGCCCCAGCATTTT. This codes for CASSFSGRGLQPQHF.

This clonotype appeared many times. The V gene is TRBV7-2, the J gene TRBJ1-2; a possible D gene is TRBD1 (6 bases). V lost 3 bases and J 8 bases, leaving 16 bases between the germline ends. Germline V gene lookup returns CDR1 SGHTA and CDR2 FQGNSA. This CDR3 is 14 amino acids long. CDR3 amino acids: CASSFSRGLRGYTF. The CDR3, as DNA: TGTGCCAGCAGCTTCTCCAGGGGCCTTAGGGGCTACACCTTC.

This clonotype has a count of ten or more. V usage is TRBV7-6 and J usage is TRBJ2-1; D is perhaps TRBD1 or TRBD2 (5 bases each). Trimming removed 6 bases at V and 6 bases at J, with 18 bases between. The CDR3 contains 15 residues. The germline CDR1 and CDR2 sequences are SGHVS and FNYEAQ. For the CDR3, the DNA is TGTGCCAGCAGTTCCGGGACCGGAAATCGCAATGAGCAGTTCTTC. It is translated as CASSSGTGNRNEQFF. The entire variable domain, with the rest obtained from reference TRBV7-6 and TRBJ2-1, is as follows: GAGVSQSPRYKVTKRGQDVALRCDPISGHVSLYWYRQALGQGPEFLTYFNYEAQQDKSGLPNDRFSAERPEGSISTLTIQRTEQRDSAMYRCASSSGTGNRNEQFFGPGTRLTVL.

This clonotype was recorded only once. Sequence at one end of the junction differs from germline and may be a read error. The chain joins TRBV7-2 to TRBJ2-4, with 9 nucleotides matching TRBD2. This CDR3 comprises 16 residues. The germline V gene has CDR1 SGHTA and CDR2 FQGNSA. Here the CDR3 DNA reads TGTGCCAGCAGCTTAGATACGGGACTAGCCAAAAACATAAAGTGCTTC. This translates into CASSLDTGLAKNIKCF.

DNA for the CDR3: TGTGCCCTCAGTCAAACCCTCACAGGAGCGCGTGAATTCTTC. Translation: CALSQTLTGAREFF. This chain uses TRBV27 with TRBJ2-1, with a tentative D call TRBD1 (5 bases). The ends were cut back, 11 bases at V and 16 bases at J, with 30 bases in the middle. The germline V gene has CDR1 MNHEY and CDR2 SMNVEV (reference sequence). The CDR3 loop spans 14 amino acids.

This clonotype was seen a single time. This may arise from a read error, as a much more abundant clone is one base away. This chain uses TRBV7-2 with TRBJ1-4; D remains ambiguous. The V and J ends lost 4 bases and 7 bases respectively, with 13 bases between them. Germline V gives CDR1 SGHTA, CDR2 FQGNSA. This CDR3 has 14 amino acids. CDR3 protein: CASSSDILTEKLFF. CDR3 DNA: TGTGCCAGCAGCTCAGACATCCTAACTGAAAAACTGTTTTTT.

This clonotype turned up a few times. The CDR3 DNA sequence: TGTGCCAGTACCATAGGAGGGGGCACAGATACGCAGTATTTT. Its protein is CASTIGGGTDTQYF. The chain joins TRBV19 to TRBJ2-3; D might be TRBD2 (6 bases). The CDR3 runs 14 residues. Looked up from germline, CDR1 is LNHDA and CDR2 is SQIVND (reference sequence). V was clipped by 7 bases and J by 1 base, with 12 bases between them.

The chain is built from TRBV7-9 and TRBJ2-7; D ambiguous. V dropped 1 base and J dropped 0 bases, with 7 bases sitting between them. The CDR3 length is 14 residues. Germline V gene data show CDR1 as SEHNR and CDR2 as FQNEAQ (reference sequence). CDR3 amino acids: CASSLDQTSYEQYF. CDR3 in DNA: TGTGCCAGCAGCTTAGATCAGACCTCCTACGAGCAGTACTTC.

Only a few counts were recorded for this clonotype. CDR3 in DNA: TGTGCCAGCAGCGGGGACTCCGACTCCTACAATGAGCAGTTCTTC. Residues: CASSGDSDSYNEQFF. The rearrangement links TRBV5-6 to TRBJ2-1, with D tentatively TRBD2 (6 bases). With 4 bases removed from V and 0 bases from J, the gap between germline ends came to 11 bases. The germline V gene encodes CDR1 SGHDT and CDR2 YYEEEE. The CDR3 has 15 amino acids.

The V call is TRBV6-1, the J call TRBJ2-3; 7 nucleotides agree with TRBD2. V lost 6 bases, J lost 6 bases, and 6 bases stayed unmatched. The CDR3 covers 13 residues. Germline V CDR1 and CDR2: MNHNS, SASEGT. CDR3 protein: CASRERGGDTQYF. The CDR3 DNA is TGTGCCAGCAGGGAGCGGGGAGGGGATACGCAGTATTTT.

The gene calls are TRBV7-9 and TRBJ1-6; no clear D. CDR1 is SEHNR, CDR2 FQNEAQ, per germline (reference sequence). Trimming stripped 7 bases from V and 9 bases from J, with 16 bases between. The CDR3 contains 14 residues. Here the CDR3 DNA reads TGTGCCAGCACCGAAGGGTGGGCCGGTTCACCCCTCCACTTT. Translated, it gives CASTEGWAGSPLHF.

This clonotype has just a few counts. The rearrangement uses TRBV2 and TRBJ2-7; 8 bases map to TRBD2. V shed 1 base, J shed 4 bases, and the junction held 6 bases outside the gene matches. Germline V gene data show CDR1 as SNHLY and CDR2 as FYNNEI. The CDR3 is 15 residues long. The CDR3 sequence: CASSEEGVAGYEQYF. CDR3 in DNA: TGTGCCAGCAGTGAAGAGGGGGTAGCGGGGTACGAGCAGTACTTC.

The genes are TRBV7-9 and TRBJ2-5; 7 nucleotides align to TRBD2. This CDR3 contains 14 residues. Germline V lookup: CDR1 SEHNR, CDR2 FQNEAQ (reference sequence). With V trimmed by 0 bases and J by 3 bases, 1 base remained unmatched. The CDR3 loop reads CASSLAGGKETQYF. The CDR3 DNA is TGTGCCAGCAGCTTAGCGGGAGGGAAAGAGACCCAGTACTTC.

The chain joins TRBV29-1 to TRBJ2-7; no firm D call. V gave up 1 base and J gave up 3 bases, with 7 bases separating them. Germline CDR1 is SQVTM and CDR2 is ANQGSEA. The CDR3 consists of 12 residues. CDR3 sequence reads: CSVEVSYYEQYF. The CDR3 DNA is TGCAGCGTTGAAGTGAGTTACTACGAGCAGTACTTC.

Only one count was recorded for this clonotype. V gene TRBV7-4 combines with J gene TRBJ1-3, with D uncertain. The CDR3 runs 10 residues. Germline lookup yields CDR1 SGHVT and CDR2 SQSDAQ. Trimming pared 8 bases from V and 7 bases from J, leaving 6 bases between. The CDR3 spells CASSTNTIYF. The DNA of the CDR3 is TGTGCCAGCTCGACGAACACCATATATTTT. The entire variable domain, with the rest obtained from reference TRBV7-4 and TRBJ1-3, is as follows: GAGVSQSPRYKVAKRGRDVALRCDSISGHVTLYWYRQTLGQGSEVLTYSQSDAQRDKSGRPSGRFSAERPERSVSTLKIQRTEQGDSAVYLCASSTNTIYFGEGSWLTVV.

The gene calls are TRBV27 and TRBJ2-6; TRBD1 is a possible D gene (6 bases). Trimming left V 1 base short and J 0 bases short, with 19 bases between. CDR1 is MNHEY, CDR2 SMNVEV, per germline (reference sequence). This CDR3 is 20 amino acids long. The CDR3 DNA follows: TGTGCCAGCAGTTTATACCCCGGTCAGGGGCAGAGCTCTGGGGCCAACGTCCTGACTTTC. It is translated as CASSLYPGQGQSSGANVLTF.

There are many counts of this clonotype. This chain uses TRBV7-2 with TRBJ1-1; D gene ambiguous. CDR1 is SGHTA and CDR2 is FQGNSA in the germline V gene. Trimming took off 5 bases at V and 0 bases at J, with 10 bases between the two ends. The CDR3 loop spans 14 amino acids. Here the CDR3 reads CASSPVRVNTEAFF. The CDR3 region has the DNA TGTGCCAGCAGCCCAGTTCGGGTGAACACTGAAGCTTTCTTT.

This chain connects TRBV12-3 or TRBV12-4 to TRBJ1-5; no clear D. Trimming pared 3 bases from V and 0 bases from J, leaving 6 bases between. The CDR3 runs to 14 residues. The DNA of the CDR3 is TGTGCCAGCAGTTTTGGGGATAGCAATCAGCCCCAGCATTTT. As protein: CASSFGDSNQPQHF.

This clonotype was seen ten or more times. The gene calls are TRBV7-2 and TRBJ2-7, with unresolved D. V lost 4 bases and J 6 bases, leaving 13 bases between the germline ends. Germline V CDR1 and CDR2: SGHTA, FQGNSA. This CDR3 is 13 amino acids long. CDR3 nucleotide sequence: TGTGCCAGCAGCTCCCGCCCGGTTGGCGAGCAGTACTTC. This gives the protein CASSSRPVGEQYF.

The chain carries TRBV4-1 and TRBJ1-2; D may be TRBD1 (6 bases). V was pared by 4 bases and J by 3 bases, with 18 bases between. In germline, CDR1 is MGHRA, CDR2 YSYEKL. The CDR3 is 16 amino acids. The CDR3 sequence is CASSRIGQHLDYGYTF. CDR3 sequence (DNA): TGCGCCAGCAGCCGCATTGGACAGCATCTCGACTATGGCTACACCTTC.

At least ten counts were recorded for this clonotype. In DNA, the CDR3 is TGTGCCAGCAGACCCGGGACAGGGGCCAACAATCAGCCCCAGCATTTT. Translation gives CASRPGTGANNQPQHF. The rearrangement uses TRBV7-8 and TRBJ1-5, with TRBD1 matching 10 bases. Germline V gene sequence: CDR1 SGHVS, CDR2 FQNEAQ. V was pared by 6 bases and J by 3 bases, with 8 bases of the junction left unmatched. This CDR3 is built from 16 residues.

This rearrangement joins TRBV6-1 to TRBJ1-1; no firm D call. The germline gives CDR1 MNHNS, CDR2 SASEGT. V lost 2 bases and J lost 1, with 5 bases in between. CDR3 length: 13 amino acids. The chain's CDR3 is CASSERENTEAFF. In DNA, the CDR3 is TGTGCCAGCAGTGAAAGGGAGAACACTGAAGCTTTCTTT.

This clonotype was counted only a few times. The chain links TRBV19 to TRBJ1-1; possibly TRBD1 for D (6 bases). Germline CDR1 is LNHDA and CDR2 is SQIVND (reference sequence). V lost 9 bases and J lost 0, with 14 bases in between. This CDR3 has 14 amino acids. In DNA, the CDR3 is TGTGCCAGCACCTTGGACAGTATGAACACTGAAGCTTTCTTT. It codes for CASTLDSMNTEAFF.